One T cell receptor beta chain is described in this entry. There is no known antigen for this receptor. No base quality values were provided; no much bigger clone lies one nucleotide off. This sample was taken from a study of T cells in Graves' hyperthyroidism and ophthalmopathy (dated by TCRdb to between 2018 and 2021). For the study in its entirety: Peripheral blood was collected at initial diagnosis, before any treatment. In more than 5 Graves' hyperthyroidism patients, the study also compared T-cell repertoires from thyroid tissue with T-cell repertoires from blood. Following sampling, methimazole starting at 30 mg daily was given to hyperthyroidism patients, and high-dose intravenous methylprednisolone was given to ophthalmopathy patients. Whether ophthalmopathy could be predicted prospectively was tested in an independent validation cohort made up of roughly 19 hyperthyroidism patients plus 17 patients who later progressed to ophthalmopathy. To identify TCR V-J signatures that set the groups apart, the researchers used a discovery cohort of more than 95 patients, made up of under 45 with Graves' ophthalmopathy and some 58 with stable Graves' hyperthyroidism. According to the paper, TCR Vbeta CDR3 sequencing was carried out on 135 peripheral blood samples, which came from 40 to 45 ophthalmopathy, under 80 hyperthyroidism and roughly 17 progressor patients. The 95 to 100 discovery patients were randomly divided into training and test sets at a 7:3 ratio. The investigation overall reported the following: In validation, the model predicted progression to ophthalmopathy a median of roughly six months before onset, with roughly 70% sensitivity and roughly 73% specificity. Sample size was not statistically predetermined, and blinding of investigators to group allocation was not performed. In cross-validation, a model built on a 13 V-J signature told ophthalmopathy apart from stable hyperthyroidism with 85% to 90% sensitivity and about 81% specificity, and in testing the same model reached 80%/75%. Most expanded thyroid clonotypes (frequency above 0.001) were also detected in blood, suggesting blood repertoires may reflect thyroid immune responses.

TCR beta CDR3 regions were amplified from RNA transcripts. A first-round RT-PCR of the TCR CDR3 used the HTBI primer set with the Qiagen OneStep RT-PCR kit. Libraries were constructed in a second round of multiplex PCR, after which size selection and purification were carried out. Libraries were sequenced paired-end with 100 bp reads on an Illumina HiSeq2000. Per the authors' processing: SOAPnuke was used to process the raw data, throwing out any read that contained adapters or uncalled bases, had a mean Phred below 15, or lacked an exact constant-primer or identifier match. COPE v1.2.5 was used to merge high-quality paired reads, and clonotypes were defined as unique nucleotide sequences. MiTCR v1.1 was used to align clonotypes to the IMGT TRBV, TRBD and TRBJ reference segments. Analysis was restricted to V-J combinations with a frequency above 0.0001, which covered 99.2% of repertoires. A TCS score was defined as the ratio of F50 (clonal expansion) to E x V (chaos), with BLOSUM62-based TCRdist applied between CDR3 peptides within each V-J. Welch's t-statistics and random forest reduced just over 500 V-J features to under 15, which were used in a naive Bayes classifier (R e1071). The public reads were quality trimmed at Q25 with fastp and then assembled into clones with MiXCR by TCRdb, keeping productive beta chains. When rows share a CDR3 protein, they turn into one entry using the most common DNA and genes. Clone size and V and J calls follow TCRdb, not the original study. This sample comprises 550,000 to 650,000 distinct CDR3 sequences, about 14% of them detected only once. The ten largest clones capture about 15% of the sample.

CDR1 and CDR2 are read off the germline V gene as MNHEY and SVGAGI. Trimming removed 0 bases from V and 1 base from J; the gene matches leave 8 bases unexplained. The CDR3, from cysteine to phenylalanine, totals 18 residues. Of all the DNA, just the CDR3 is kept, 54 bases in frame from base 1. Stable Graves' hyperthyroidism was defined as the absence of progression to ophthalmopathy over 18 months of follow-up. Hyperthyroidism patients were newly diagnosed, with disease duration under 2 months, and aged 18 to 65 years. Patients with uncontrolled infections, other autoimmune diseases, pregnancy or lactation were excluded. Diagnoses were based on clinical symptoms, serum thyroxine and TRAb, thyroid ultrasound and orbital computed tomography. PBMCs were separated from 10 ml of fresh peripheral blood using Ficoll-Paque density gradient centrifugation. Total RNA was extracted using Trizol reagent, and RNA quality was assessed on an Agilent 2100 Bioanalyzer.

What was sequenced was blood. Recombination linked TRBV6-5 to TRBJ2-1; 8 central nucleotides agree with TRBD1. The clonotype originates from a woman aged 40 to 50 with Graves' hyperthyroidism. The bases read TGTGCCAGCAGTTACTCATGGCAAACAGGGGGATCCTACAATGAGCAGTTCTTC. This is translated as CASSYSWQTGGSYNEQFF.